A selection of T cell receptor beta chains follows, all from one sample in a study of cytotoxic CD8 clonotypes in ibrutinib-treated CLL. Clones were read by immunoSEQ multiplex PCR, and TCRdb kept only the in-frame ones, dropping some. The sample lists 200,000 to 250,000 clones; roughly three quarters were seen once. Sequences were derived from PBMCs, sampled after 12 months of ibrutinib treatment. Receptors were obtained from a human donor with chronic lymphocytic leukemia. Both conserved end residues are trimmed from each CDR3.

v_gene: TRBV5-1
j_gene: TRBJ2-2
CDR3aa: ASSWTETNTGELF

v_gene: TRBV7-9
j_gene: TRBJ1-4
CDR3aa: ASSLLGRVNEKLF

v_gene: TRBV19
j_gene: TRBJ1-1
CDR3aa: ASSDRMNTEAF

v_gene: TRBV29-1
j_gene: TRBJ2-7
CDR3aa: SVPKGGHEQY

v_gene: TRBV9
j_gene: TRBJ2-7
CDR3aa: ASSVSSDPYEQY

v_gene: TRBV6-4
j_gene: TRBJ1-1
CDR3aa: ASSVVGSSPEAF

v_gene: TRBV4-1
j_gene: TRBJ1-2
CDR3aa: ASSQIPTEYDYGYT

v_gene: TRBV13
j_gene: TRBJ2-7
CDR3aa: ASSSAWGRETASEQY

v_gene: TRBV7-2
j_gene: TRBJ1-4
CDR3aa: ASSAGGTGAEKLF

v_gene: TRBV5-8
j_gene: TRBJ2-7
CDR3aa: ASSQVLGLAGSYEQY

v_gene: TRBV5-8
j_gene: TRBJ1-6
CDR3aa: ASTLTGRSYNSPLH

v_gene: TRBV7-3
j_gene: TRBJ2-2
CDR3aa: ASSFDYRNTGELF

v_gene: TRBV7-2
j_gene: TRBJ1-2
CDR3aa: ASSLSGSWGYT

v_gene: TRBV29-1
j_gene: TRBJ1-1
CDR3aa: SVLGQGGTTEAF

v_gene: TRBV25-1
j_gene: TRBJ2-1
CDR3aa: ASSEYRRGGRNEQF

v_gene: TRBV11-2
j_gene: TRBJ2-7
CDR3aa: ASSLGLGKNEQY

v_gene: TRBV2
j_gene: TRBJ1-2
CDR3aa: ASSDRGRYGYT

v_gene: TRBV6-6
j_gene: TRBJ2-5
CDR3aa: ASSDRDRGGETQY

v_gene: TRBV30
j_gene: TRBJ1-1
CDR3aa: AWRRHVNTEAF

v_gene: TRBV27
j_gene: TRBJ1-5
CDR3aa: ASSLFGQGDQPQH

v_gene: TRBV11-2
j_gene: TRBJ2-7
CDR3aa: ASSLSGAYEQY

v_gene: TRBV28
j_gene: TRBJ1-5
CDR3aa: ASSEGDQPQH

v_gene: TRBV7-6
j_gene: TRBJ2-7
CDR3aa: ASSSVPYEQY

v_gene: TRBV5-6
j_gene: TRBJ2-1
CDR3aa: ASIKGVPSYNEQF

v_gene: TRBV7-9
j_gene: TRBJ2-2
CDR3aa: ASSLHLNTGELF

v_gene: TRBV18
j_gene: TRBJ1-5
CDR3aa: ASSPSGTAGPQH

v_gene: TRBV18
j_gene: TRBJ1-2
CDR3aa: ASSPTDRADDYGYT

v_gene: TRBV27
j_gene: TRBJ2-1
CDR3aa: ASRLSSGRYNEQF

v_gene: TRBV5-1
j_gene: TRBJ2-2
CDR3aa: ASSLAGQANTGELF

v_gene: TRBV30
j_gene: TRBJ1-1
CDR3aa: AWSVVQGSMNTEAF

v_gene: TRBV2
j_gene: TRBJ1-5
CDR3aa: ASTSNGGNQPQH

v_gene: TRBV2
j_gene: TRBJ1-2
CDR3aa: ASSEARRIHGYT

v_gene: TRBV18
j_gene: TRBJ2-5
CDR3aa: ASSRNRDVAGETQY

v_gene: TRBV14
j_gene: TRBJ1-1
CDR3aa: ASSQGDRGLNTEAF

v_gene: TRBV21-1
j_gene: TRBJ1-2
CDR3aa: ASSKQTREVSYT

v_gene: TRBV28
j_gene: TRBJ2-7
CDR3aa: ASTGTSGGRFYEQY

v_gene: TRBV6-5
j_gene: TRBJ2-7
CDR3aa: ASSYSPGNYEQY

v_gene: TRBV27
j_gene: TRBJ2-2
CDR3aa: ASSLDWSAPTGELF

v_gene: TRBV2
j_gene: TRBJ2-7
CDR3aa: ASSETGGRTHEQY

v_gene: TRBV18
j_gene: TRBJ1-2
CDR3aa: ASSGGQGIGGYT

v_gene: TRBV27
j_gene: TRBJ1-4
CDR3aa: ASSLFIGTVGEKLF

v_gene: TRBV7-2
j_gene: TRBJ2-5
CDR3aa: ASSHWPGTGNGTQY

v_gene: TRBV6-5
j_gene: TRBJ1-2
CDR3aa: ASSPGTVDGYT

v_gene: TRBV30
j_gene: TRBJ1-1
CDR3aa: AWSVWTGWNTEAF

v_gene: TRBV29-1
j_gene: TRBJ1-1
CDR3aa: SVERGTGMTEAF

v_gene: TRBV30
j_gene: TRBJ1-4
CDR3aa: AWSRGTTNEKLF

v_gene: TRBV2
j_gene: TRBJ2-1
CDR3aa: ASSRELAGVGEQF

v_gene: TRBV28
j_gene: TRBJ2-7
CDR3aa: ASSPIPRDSLSLSSYEQY

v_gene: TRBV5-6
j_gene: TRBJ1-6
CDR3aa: ASSADRGNSPLH

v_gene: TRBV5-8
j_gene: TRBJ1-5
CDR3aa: ASSLDTYNQPQH

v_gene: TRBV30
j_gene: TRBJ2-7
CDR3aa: AWSVKSSGSYEQY

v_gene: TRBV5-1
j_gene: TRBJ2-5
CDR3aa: ASSLEGAGRAQY

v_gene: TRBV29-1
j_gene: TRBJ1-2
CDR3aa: SLIQPTGQGYT

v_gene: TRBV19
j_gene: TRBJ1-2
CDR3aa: ASSFRTGTIGYT

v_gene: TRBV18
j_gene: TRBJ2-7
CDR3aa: ASSPGLAGEQY